These 19 T cell receptor beta chains came from one sample sequenced in a study of T cell changes during pregnancy in multiple sclerosis. The table came from immunoSEQ multiplex PCR; TCRdb's copy has only in-frame clones and leaves some out. The profile shows tens of thousands of clones, approximately 93% of them singletons. Sequencing used CD4+ T cells from peripheral blood mononuclear cells, obtained in the first trimester of pregnancy. These receptors all come from a female donor with multiple sclerosis, enrolled in a pregnancy study.

This chain connects TRBV7-2 to TRBJ1-5; TRBD1 aligns across 8 bases. Trimming at V came to 3 bases and at J to 3 bases, leaving 4 bases not matched to a gene. CDR3 length: 15 amino acids. The germline CDR1 and CDR2 sequences are SGHTA and FQGNSA. For the CDR3, the DNA is TGTGCCAGCAGCTTGACAGGGGTACTCAATCAGCCCCAGCATTTT. This encodes CASSLTGVLNQPQHF.

Notes on this clone: The junction departs from the called germline gene at one end, perhaps through a read error. V usage is TRBV7-7 and J usage is TRBJ2-3; 9 bases match TRBD1. There are 18 residues in the CDR3. In germline, CDR1 is SSHAT, CDR2 FNYEAQ (reference sequence). CDR3 amino acids: CASSLSSEPGQGVDTQYF. The CDR3 DNA reads TGTGCTAGCAGCTTAAGCTCAGAACCGGGACAGGGCGTAGATACGCAGTATTTT.

The chain uses TRBV10-3 and TRBJ2-7, with 7 bases matching TRBD1. This CDR3 spans 13 amino acids. V shed 7 bases, J shed 4 bases, and the junction held 7 bases outside the gene matches. CDR1 and CDR2 from the germline V gene are ENHRY and SYGVKD. CDR3 residues: CAIKAGTDYEQYF. CDR3 nucleotides: TGTGCCATCAAAGCCGGGACAGATTACGAGCAGTACTTC.

The chain joins TRBV7-9 to TRBJ1-1; maybe TRBD1 (6 bases). Germline lookup yields CDR1 SEHNR and CDR2 FQNEAQ (reference sequence). Trimming left V 4 bases short and J 0 bases short, with 12 bases between. The CDR3 is 15 amino acids. CDR3 in amino acids: CASSSKQGMNTEAFF. In nucleotides, the CDR3 is TGTGCCAGCAGCTCGAAACAGGGCATGAACACTGAAGCTTTCTTT.

V is TRBV2 and J is TRBJ1-3; 11 bases are shared with TRBD1. CDR1 and CDR2 from the germline V gene are SNHLY and FYNNEI. The CDR3 is made up of 14 amino acids. V was clipped by 6 bases and J by 3 bases; unmatched bases: 1. CDR3 sequence (DNA): TGTGCCAGCAGGGACAGGGGGCTTGGAAACACCATATATTTT. Its translation: CASRDRGLGNTIYF.

The rearrangement uses TRBV5-1 and TRBJ2-3; weak D call: TRBD1 (6 bases). CDR1 is SGHRS and CDR2 is YFSETQ in the germline V gene. The ends were cut back, 4 bases at V and 5 bases at J, with 11 bases in the middle. CDR3 size: 13 residues. CDR3 coding DNA: TGCGCCAGCAGCGGGGGCCCCGGAGATACGCAGTATTTT. As protein: CASSGGPGDTQYF.

In nucleotides, the CDR3 is TGTGCCAGCAGCTTCCAGGGGGCGCGCGGTGAAAAACTGTTTTTT. Protein product: CASSFQGARGEKLFF. The J gene is TRBJ1-4, the V gene TRBV9, with TRBD1 matching over 8 bases. V lost 4 bases, J lost 7 bases, and 9 bases stayed unmatched. Germline V gene lookup returns CDR1 SGDLS and CDR2 YYNGEE. This CDR3 is 15 amino acids long.

This rearrangement joins TRBV11-1 to TRBJ2-6; 10 bases are a match to TRBD1. The CDR3 loop spans 19 amino acids. Germline V gene lookup returns CDR1 SGHAT and CDR2 FQDESV (reference sequence). V was pared by 5 bases and J by 0 bases, with 10 bases of the junction left unmatched. Here the CDR3 reads CASSPGQGTLISGANVLTF. The CDR3, as DNA: TGTGCCAGCAGCCCGGGACAGGGGACTTTAATCTCTGGGGCCAACGTCCTGACTTTC.

The gene calls are TRBV5-1 and TRBJ2-1, with D perhaps TRBD2 (6 bases). Germline V gives CDR1 SGHRS, CDR2 YFSETQ. CDR3 length: 16 amino acids. V lost 4 bases and J 7 bases, leaving 21 bases between the germline ends. The CDR3 is CASSPGVPITTNEQFF. Here the CDR3 DNA reads TGCGCCAGCAGCCCGGGGGTACCTATCACCACTAATGAGCAGTTCTTC.

The chain links TRBV2 to TRBJ2-7, with a tentative D call TRBD1 (6 bases). The CDR3 runs 14 residues. V lost 6 bases and J lost 0, with 12 bases in between. Germline CDR1 SNHLY, CDR2 FYNNEI. In DNA form, the CDR3 reads TGTGCCAGCAGACAACAGGGACCCTCCTACGAGCAGTACTTC. Amino acids: CASRQQGPSYEQYF.

This sequence joins TRBV5-6 and TRBJ1-1; D unresolved. The V end lost 0 bases, the J end lost 2 bases, and 11 bases lay between the germline ends. The germline V gene encodes CDR1 SGHDT and CDR2 YYEEEE. The CDR3 length is 15 residues. CDR3 sequence (DNA): TGTGCCAGCAGCTTGGTGGAGGGAAGAAACACTGAAGCTTTCTTT. Its translation is CASSLVEGRNTEAFF.

J is TRBJ2-5 and V is TRBV9; TRBD1 aligns across 7 bases. The junction had 9 bases not matched to a gene; V was cut back by 3 bases and J by 4 bases. This CDR3 comprises 15 residues. The germline CDR1 and CDR2 sequences are SGDLS and YYNGEE. DNA of the CDR3: TGTGCCAGCAGCGGCGGACAGGCCCCCCGAGAGACCCAGTACTTC. It codes for CASSGGQAPRETQYF.

The chain carries TRBV6-5 and TRBJ1-2; 8 bases fit TRBD1. J was trimmed by 4 bases and V by 5 bases; bases with no gene match: 9. Germline V gene data show CDR1 as MNHEY and CDR2 as SVGAGI. The CDR3 totals 15 residues. The CDR3 region has the DNA TGTGCCAGCAGTCAGGGGGCGAGGCCTATCTATGGCTACACCTTC. Translating it yields CASSQGARPIYGYTF.

The chain employs TRBV13 and TRBJ2-2, with 8 positions matching TRBD2. CDR3 length: 16 amino acids. The V gene's germline CDR1 is PRHDT and CDR2 FYEKMQ (reference sequence). Losses at the gene ends were 0 bases for V and 7 bases for J; bases not matched to a gene: 7. The CDR3 loop reads CASSLGVAGKVGELFF. CDR3 in DNA: TGTGCCAGCAGCTTAGGTGTAGCGGGGAAAGTCGGGGAGCTGTTTTTT.

This clone was seen a handful of times. V and J are TRBV5-1 and TRBJ1-1; D unresolved. This CDR3 comprises 15 residues. V lost 0 bases to trimming and J lost 0 bases, with 9 bases between them. In germline, CDR1 is SGHRS, CDR2 YFSETQ. DNA of the CDR3: TGCGCCAGCAGCTTGGGTTCCAGTTTGAACACTGAAGCTTTCTTT. Translation gives CASSLGSSLNTEAFF.

V usage is TRBV9 and J usage is TRBJ1-2; possible D gene TRBD1, 5 bases. The CDR3 runs to 15 residues. Germline V CDR1 and CDR2: SGDLS, YYNGEE. V gave up 0 bases and J gave up 4 bases, with 13 bases separating them. In DNA, the CDR3 is TGTGCCAGCAGCGTAGGGCCGGGGGGAGGCTATGGCTACACCTTC. Its translation is CASSVGPGGGYGYTF. Full variable domain (missing parts from reference TRBV9 and TRBJ1-2): DSGVTQTPKHLITATGQRVTLRCSPRSGDLSVYWYQQSLDQGLQFLIQYYNGEERAKGNILERFSAQQFPDLHSELNLSSLELGDSALYFCASSVGPGGGYGYTFGSGTRLTVV.

The chain carries TRBV6-1 and TRBJ1-5; no clear D. CDR1 is MNHNS and CDR2 is SASEGT in the germline V gene. Trimming left V 2 bases short and J 4 bases short, with 6 bases between. The CDR3 is made up of 13 amino acids. The CDR3 loop reads CASSELSNQPQHF. The CDR3 bases are TGTGCCAGCAGTGAACTCAGTAATCAGCCCCAGCATTTT.

This clone appeared a few times. The chain is built from TRBV2 and TRBJ1-2; maybe TRBD1 (5 bases). From germline, CDR1 is SNHLY and CDR2 FYNNEI. There are 12 residues in the CDR3. The germline V and J ends were trimmed by 8 bases and 6 bases, with 13 bases remaining between them. The CDR3 nucleotides read TGTGCCAGCTCCCAGGGTAATAATGGCTACACCTTC. Translated, it gives CASSQGNNGYTF.

The V gene is TRBV9, the J gene TRBJ1-2; 8 bases align to TRBD1. Germline-derived CDR1 and CDR2 are SGDLS and YYNGEE. The length of the CDR3 is 16 residues. Trimming at V came to 4 bases and at J to 5 bases, leaving 13 bases not matched to a gene. CDR3 in amino acids: CASSPDRGRNAYGYTF. CDR3 DNA sequence: TGTGCCAGCAGCCCCGACAGGGGCAGGAACGCGTATGGCTACACCTTC.